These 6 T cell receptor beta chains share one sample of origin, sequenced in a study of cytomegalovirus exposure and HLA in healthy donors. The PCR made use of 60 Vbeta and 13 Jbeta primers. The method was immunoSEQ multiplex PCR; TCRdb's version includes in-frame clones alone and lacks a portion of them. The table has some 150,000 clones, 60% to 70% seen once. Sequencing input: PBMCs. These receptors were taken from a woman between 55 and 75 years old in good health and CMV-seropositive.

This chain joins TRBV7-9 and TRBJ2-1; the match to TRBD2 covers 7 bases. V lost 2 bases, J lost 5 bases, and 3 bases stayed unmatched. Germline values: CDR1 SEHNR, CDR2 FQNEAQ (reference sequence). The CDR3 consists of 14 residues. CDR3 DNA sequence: TGTGCCAGCAGCTTACTAGCGGCACACAATGAGCAGTTCTTC. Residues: CASSLLAAHNEQFF.

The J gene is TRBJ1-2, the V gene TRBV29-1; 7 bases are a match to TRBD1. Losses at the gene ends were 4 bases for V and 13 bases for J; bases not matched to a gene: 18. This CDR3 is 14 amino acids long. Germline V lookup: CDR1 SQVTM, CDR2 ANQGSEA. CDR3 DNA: TGCAGCGTTGTGAAGAGCGACAGGGTAGGAGGTTTCACCTTC. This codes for CSVVKSDRVGGFTF.

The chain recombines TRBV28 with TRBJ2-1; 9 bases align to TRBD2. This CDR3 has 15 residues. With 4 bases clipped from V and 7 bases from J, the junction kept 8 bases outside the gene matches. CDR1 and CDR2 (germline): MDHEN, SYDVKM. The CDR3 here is CASSSPASGKNEQFF. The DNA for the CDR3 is TGTGCCAGCAGTTCCCCCGCTAGCGGGAAGAATGAGCAGTTCTTC.

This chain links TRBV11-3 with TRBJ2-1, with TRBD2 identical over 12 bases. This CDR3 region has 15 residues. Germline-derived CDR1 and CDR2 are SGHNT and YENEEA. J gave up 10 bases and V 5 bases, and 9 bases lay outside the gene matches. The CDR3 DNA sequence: TGTGCCAGCAGCCCACAACTAGCGGGAGGTCAGGAGCAGTTCTTC. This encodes CASSPQLAGGQEQFF.

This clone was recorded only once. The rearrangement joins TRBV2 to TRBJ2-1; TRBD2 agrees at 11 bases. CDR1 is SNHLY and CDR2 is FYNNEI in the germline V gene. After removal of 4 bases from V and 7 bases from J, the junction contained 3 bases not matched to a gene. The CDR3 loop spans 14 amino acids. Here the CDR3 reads CASSGLAGSNEQFF. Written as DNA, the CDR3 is TGTGCCAGCAGTGGACTAGCGGGAAGTAATGAGCAGTTCTTC.

The CDR3 DNA is TGTGCCAGCAGTTCTCCAGGGGAGAGGAACTATGGCTACACCTTC. Encoded protein: CASSSPGERNYGYTF. V gene TRBV28 combines with J gene TRBJ1-2, with D perhaps matching TRBD1 (6 bases). There are 15 residues in the CDR3. V was clipped by 4 bases and J by 2 bases, with 14 bases between them. Germline CDR1 is MDHEN and CDR2 is SYDVKM.